These T cell receptor beta chains were read from a single sample in a study of cytomegalovirus exposure and HLA in healthy donors. Profiling relied on immunoSEQ multiplex PCR, and the TCRdb table lists in-frame clones only, not all of them. Of fewer than 150,000 clones in the sample, more than 70% were seen once. Sequencing was performed on PBMCs. These receptors were obtained from a man aged 45-65 years in good health and CMV-seronegative. Both conserved end residues are part of each CDR3. The D gene is left open where the match is weak. The size entry is marked missing in some rows and otherwise reads once, few, many or a size class.

TRBJ2-7	.	TRBV4-2	.	TGTGCCAGCAGCCAAGATCCGGGACTTCTATACGAGCAGTACTTC	CASSQDPGLLYEQYF
TRBJ1-1	.	TRBV29-1	.	TGCAGCGTTGCGGCGAACGGGAGGAACACTGAAGCTTTCTTT	CSVAANGRNTEAFF
TRBJ2-3	.	TRBV21-1	.	TGTGCCAGCAGCAAAGGGGGACTAGCGGGGCCCTGGGACACGCAGTATTTT	CASSKGGLAGPWDTQYF
TRBJ2-1	.	TRBV5-4	.	TGTGCCAGCAGGTTACAGGGCTTAGGGGAGCAGTTCTTC	CASRLQGLGEQFF
TRBJ1-1	.	TRBV6-6	.	TGTGCCAGCAGTACGGGTACTGAAGCTTTCTTT	CASSTGTEAFF
TRBJ2-7	.	TRBV5-1	.	TGCGCCAGCAGCTTGGGGGCTGTCTCTACCTACGAGCAGTACTTC	CASSLGAVSTYEQYF
TRBJ2-3	.	TRBV30	TRBD1	TGTGCCTGGAGTAGGGACAGGGACACAGATACGCAGTATTTT	CAWSRDRDTDTQYF
TRBJ1-5	.	TRBV5-1	.	TGCGCCAGCAGCTTGGGGACAGGCAATCAGCCCCAGCATTTT	CASSLGTGNQPQHF
TRBJ1-1	.	TRBV4-3	.	TGCCCCAGCAGCCAAGACCCCAGAAGGAACACTGAAGCTTTCTTT	CPSSQDPRRNTEAFF
TRBJ2-7	.	TRBV6-1	.	TGTGCCAGCAGTAGGGCGGAACTAGGCGGCGGCGAGCAGTACTTC	CASSRAELGGGEQYF
TRBJ2-7	.	TRBV4-1	.	TGCGCCAGCAGCCCGGAAGGAGGACAGAAGCTCTACGAGCAGTACTTC	CASSPEGGQKLYEQYF
TRBJ2-7	.	TRBV4-1	TRBD2	TGCGCCAGCAGCCAACTGCGGGAGTGGGCCTACGAGCAGTACTTC	CASSQLREWAYEQYF
TRBJ2-7	.	TRBV7-2	TRBD1	TGTGCCAGCCAGGGACAGTCCTACGAGCAGTACTTC	CASQGQSYEQYF
TRBJ2-7	.	TRBV6-5	.	TGTGCCAGCAGACCAACAGGGCTACCCCCGCAGTACTTC	CASRPTGLPPQYF
TRBJ1-2	few	TRBV28	.	TGTGCCAGCGGCGCGGGTGACTATGGCTACACCTTC	CASGAGDYGYTF
TRBJ1-2	.	TRBV5-4	TRBD1	TGTGCCAGCCGTTCCGGAGCGGGACAGGGGGGTGGCTACACCTTC	CASRSGAGQGGGYTF
TRBJ2-1	.	TRBV7-2	TRBD1	TGTGCCAGCAGCCTAGGGACAGGGAGCCACAATGAGCAGTTCTTC	CASSLGTGSHNEQFF
TRBJ2-5	.	TRBV20-1	.	TGCAGTGCTAGAGAGAGAGAGACCCAGTACTTC	CSARERETQYF
TRBJ1-5	few	TRBV19	.	TGTGCCAGTAGTACCTGGGAGGGAAGGAATCAGCCCCAGCATTTT	CASSTWEGRNQPQHF
TRBJ2-3	.	TRBV6-5	.	TGTGCCAGCAGAACAGGGACGGATACGCAGTATTTT	CASRTGTDTQYF
TRBJ2-5	.	TRBV2	TRBD2	TGTGCCAGCAACGGGCTAGCGGACCAAGAGACCCAGTACTTC	CASNGLADQETQYF
TRBJ2-2	.	TRBV9	.	TGTGCCAGCAGCGTGGGCGGGGTTACCGGGGAGCTGTTTTTT	CASSVGGVTGELFF
TRBJ1-5	.	TRBV30	.	TGTGCCTGGAACGCGGGGGCCCGTCAGCCCCAGCATTTT	CAWNAGARQPQHF
TRBJ2-7	.	TRBV6-6	TRBD1	TGTGCCAGCAGTTCTCCCGGGACAGGGGGCAACGAGCAGTACTTC	CASSSPGTGGNEQYF
TRBJ1-4	.	TRBV11-2	TRBD1	TGTGCCAGCAGCTTAGAGGCAGACAGGGCTGAAAAACTGTTTTTT	CASSLEADRAEKLFF